The clone carrying this T cell receptor (beta chain) was observed at least ten times. Its matching antigen is unknown. The record originates from a study of CD8 T cells in ankylosing spondylitis. The CDR3 consists of 15 residues. Trimming stripped 3 bases from V and 2 bases from J, with 11 bases between. Looked up from germline, CDR1 is LGHNA and CDR2 is YNFKEQ. Quantitative 5'-RACE with molecular barcodes was used to make the TCR beta libraries. A single record per CDR3 protein comes from TCRdb applying MiXCR to the 5' RACE reads. Of 670,000 or so distinct CDR3 sequences listed, around 20% are singletons. The study's findings and limits: Enrichment of disease-linked clones was reportedly significant in matched ankylosing spondylitis synovial fluid. Reactive arthritis synovial fluid and blood previously showed some of these motif variants. One TCR beta motif, made up of 7 or 8 highly homologous variants, appeared characteristic of ankylosing spondylitis blood.

The chain is built from TRBV4-2 and TRBJ1-5; D possibly corresponds to TRBD1 (6 bases). The sequence came from a male donor with ankylosing spondylitis. The source material was blood, either unsorted or a sorted T cell fraction (not recorded which). The CDR3 DNA sequence: TGTGCCAGCAGCCAGGGGGGCGCTGGCAATCAGCCCCAGCATTTT. This sequence encodes CASSQGGAGNQPQHF.